This entry is about one TCR beta chain. Its antigen is not identified. This sample was taken from a study of response to subunit inactivated influenza vaccine. Study-wide findings and caveats: With each seasonal influenza vaccination, the authors suggested, few new T cells are recruited.

TCRdb used MiXCR to reprocess the RT-PCR reads, holding one entry per CDR3 protein. The table lists hundreds of thousands of distinct CDR3 sequences, about 15% of them singletons, with 6% to 9.5% in the top ten. The sequencing here drew on PBMCs from blood, taken 14 to 15 days before vaccination. This TCR came from a man aged 50 to 59 who received an inactivated influenza vaccine.

The CDR3 loop reads CSAKRPLAGVYEQFF. CDR3 coding DNA: TGCAGTGCTAAACGACCGCTAGCGGGAGTCTATGAGCAGTTCTTC. The chain links TRBV20-1 to TRBJ2-1; 10 bases are a match to TRBD2. The V segment lost 4 bases and the J segment 8 bases; nucleotides outside the gene matches: 11. Germline V gene sequence: CDR1 DFQATT, CDR2 SNEGSKA (reference sequence). The CDR3 spans 15 residues.